The 10 T cell receptor beta chains presented below share a single source sample, sequenced in a study of blood T cells in healthy people across ages. A J-beta primer mix and a sample-barcoded 5' primer were used in a second PCR of roughly 6 to 11 cycles. One entry per CDR3 protein, called by TCRdb with MiXCR from the 5' RACE reads. The repertoire consists of about 780,000 distinct CDR3 sequences, with around 62% occurring once and the leading ten covering 25% to 35%. Sequences were obtained from blood. Receptors originate from a young man in good health.

The chain employs TRBV4-2 and TRBJ2-1; D assignment may be TRBD1 or TRBD2 (6 bases each). Germline-derived CDR1 and CDR2 are LGHNA and YNFKEQ. V lost 4 bases to trimming and J lost 8 bases, with 18 bases between them. The CDR3 covers 15 residues. The CDR3: CASSPVGGQYDEQFF. The CDR3 DNA sequence: TGTGCCAGCAGCCCGGTGGGGGGCCAGTACGATGAGCAGTTCTTC.

The rearrangement joins TRBV6-2 or TRBV6-3 to TRBJ1-2, with D unclear. This CDR3 comprises 15 residues. V was shortened by 0 bases and J by 4 bases, with 12 bases between the two germline ends. Germline assignment: CDR1 MNHEY and CDR2 SVGEGT. For the CDR3, the DNA is TGTGCCAGCAGTTACTCGGACCGTGAATTCTATGGCTACACCTTC. This gives the protein CASSYSDREFYGYTF.

CDR3 nucleotides: TGCGCCAGCAGCCAAGGGACCCGAGGGGGCCACCAAGAGACCCAGTTCTTC. This encodes CASSQGTRGGHQETQFF. J is TRBJ2-5 and V is TRBV4-3, with 7 positions matching TRBD1. The assigned J gene may be wrong: the sequence end matches TRBJ2-1 better. Germline assignment: CDR1 LGHNA and CDR2 YSLEER. The CDR3 length is 17 residues.

This clonotype was picked up a small number of times. The rearrangement joins TRBV15 to TRBJ1-2, with 9 nucleotides matching TRBD1. The CDR3 spans 13 residues. V trimming: 3 bases; J trimming: 7 bases; junction bases outside the gene matches: 3. Germline V CDR1 and CDR2: LNHNV, YYDKDF (reference sequence). The CDR3 bases are TGTGCCACCAGCAGCCGGGACAGGGTTGGCTACACCTTC. Protein sequence: CATSSRDRVGYTF.

The genes are TRBV4-3 and TRBJ2-1; tentatively, D is TRBD1 (6 bases). The germline V gene has CDR1 LGHNA and CDR2 YSLEER. V lost 0 bases to trimming and J lost 6 bases, with 18 bases between them. The CDR3 covers 17 residues. CDR3 coding DNA: TGCGCCAGCAGCCAAGAATTAGGAGCAGGGGTACGCAATGAGCAGTTCTTC. Translating gives CASSQELGAGVRNEQFF.

The rearrangement joins TRBV12-3 or TRBV12-4 to TRBJ2-7; 7 positions match TRBD1. The CDR3 has 13 amino acids. Unmatched junction bases numbered 3, after V lost 6 bases and J lost 1 base. The CDR3 bases are TGTGCCAGCAGGGCGACAGGGTCCTACGAGCAGTACTTC. The encoded protein is CASRATGSYEQYF.

The chain combines TRBV12-3 or TRBV12-4 with TRBJ1-6; 8 bases are shared with TRBD1. The CDR3 contains 15 residues. J was trimmed by 7 bases and V by 2 bases; bases with no gene match: 4. The CDR3 DNA reads as TGTGCCAGCAGTTTAACAGGGGGTGGAAATTCACCCCTCCACTTT. This codes for CASSLTGGGNSPLHF.

The chain couples TRBV16 to TRBJ1-2; weak D call: TRBD1 (5 bases). The CDR3 has 14 residues. In germline, CDR1 is KGHSY, CDR2 FQNENV. V lost 0 bases to trimming and J lost 7 bases, with 12 bases between them. This CDR3 reads CASSQSEQGSGYTF. CDR3 bases: TGTGCCAGCAGCCAATCCGAGCAGGGCAGTGGCTACACCTTC.

The chain carries TRBV7-9 and TRBJ2-3; no clear D. CDR1 and CDR2 from the germline V gene are SEHNR and FQNEAQ (reference sequence). Trimming pared 1 base from V and 5 bases from J, leaving 7 bases between. This CDR3 spans 13 amino acids. The CDR3 bases are TGTGCCAGCAGCTTAGACACGTTAGATACGCAGTATTTT. It specifies CASSLDTLDTQYF.

The rearrangement joins TRBV6-5 to TRBJ1-1; D is possibly TRBD1 (5 bases). The CDR3 runs 16 residues. The ends were cut back, 2 bases at V and 5 bases at J, with 18 bases in the middle. CDR1 and CDR2 from the germline V gene are MNHEY and SVGAGI. The CDR3, as DNA: TGTGCCAGCAGTTACGGCAGGGACGGAAGATGGACTGAAGCTTTCTTT. Its protein is CASSYGRDGRWTEAFF.